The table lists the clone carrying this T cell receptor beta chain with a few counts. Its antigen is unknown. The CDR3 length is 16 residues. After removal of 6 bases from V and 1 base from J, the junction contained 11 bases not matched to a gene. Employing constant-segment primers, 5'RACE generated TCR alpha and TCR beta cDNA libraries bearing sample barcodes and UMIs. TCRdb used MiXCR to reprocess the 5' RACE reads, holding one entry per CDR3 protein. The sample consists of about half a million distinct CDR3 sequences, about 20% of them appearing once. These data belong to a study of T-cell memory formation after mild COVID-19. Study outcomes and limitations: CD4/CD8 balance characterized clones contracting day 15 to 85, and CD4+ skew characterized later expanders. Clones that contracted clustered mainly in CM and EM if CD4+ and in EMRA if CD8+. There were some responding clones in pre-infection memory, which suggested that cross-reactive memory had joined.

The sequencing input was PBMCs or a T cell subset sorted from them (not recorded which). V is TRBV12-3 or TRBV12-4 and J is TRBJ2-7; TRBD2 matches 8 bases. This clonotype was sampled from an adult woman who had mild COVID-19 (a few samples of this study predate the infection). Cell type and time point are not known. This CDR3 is CASSHPAGGGSYEQYF. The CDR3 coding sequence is TGTGCCAGCAGCCACCCGGCGGGGGGAGGATCCTACGAGCAGTACTTC.